The 27 T cell receptor beta chains given below trace back to one sample, sequenced in a study of blood T cell repertoires in COVID-19. TCRdb's table, derived via immunoSEQ multiplex PCR, lists solely in-frame clones and lacks some. The data contain roughly 220,000 clones, around 80% of them singletons. Sequences were obtained from peripheral blood. The receptors stem from a woman aged 70 to 79 with acute or convalescent COVID-19.

The rearrangement links TRBV11-3 to TRBJ2-7; tentative D call: TRBD2 (6 bases). The CDR3 contains 15 residues. Trimming shortened V by 1 base and J by 2 bases, and 12 bases separated the two germline ends. The germline gives CDR1 SGHNT, CDR2 YENEEA. The CDR3 protein is CASSLVSGPAYEQYF. In nucleotides, the CDR3 is TGTGCCAGCAGCTTAGTGAGCGGGCCCGCCTACGAGCAGTACTTC.

A single count supports this clone. V is TRBV9 and J is TRBJ1-2; D is uncertain. V lost 0 bases to trimming and J lost 8 bases, with 14 bases between them. This CDR3 contains 14 residues. In germline, CDR1 is SGDLS, CDR2 YYNGEE. CDR3 coding DNA: TGTGCCAGCAGCGTAGACGTGGCTTCTAGCGGCTACACCTTC. Translation: CASSVDVASSGYTF. Combining the CDR3 with reference TRBV9 and TRBJ1-2 gives the whole variable domain DSGVTQTPKHLITATGQRVTLRCSPRSGDLSVYWYQQSLDQGLQFLIQYYNGEERAKGNILERFSAQQFPDLHSELNLSSLELGDSALYFCASSVDVASSGYTFGSGTRLTVV.

The V call is TRBV20-1, the J call TRBJ2-4; D uncertain. The CDR3 sequence is 10 residues long. Trimming shortened V by 1 base and J by 12 bases, and 7 bases separated the two germline ends. Germline CDR1 and CDR2: DFQATT and SNEGSKA (reference sequence). The CDR3 protein is CSARGASQYF. CDR3 bases: TGCAGTGCTAGAGGCGCTTCTCAGTACTTC.

The gene calls are TRBV29-1 and TRBJ2-2; 7 bases agree with TRBD2. The V gene's germline CDR1 is SQVTM and CDR2 ANQGSEA. The CDR3 loop spans 15 amino acids. V shed 6 bases, J shed 1 base, and the junction held 8 bases outside the gene matches. CDR3 residues: CSVLPSGRNTGELFF. The CDR3 nucleotides read TGCAGCGTATTACCTAGCGGAAGGAACACCGGGGAGCTGTTTTTT.

The genes are TRBV3-1 (or the pseudogene TRBV3-2) and TRBJ2-1; 9 nucleotides line up with TRBD2. The CDR3 is made up of 16 amino acids. The V gene end was trimmed by 0 bases and the J gene end by 4 bases; junction bases not matched to a gene: 4. The germline V gene has CDR1 LGHDT and CDR2 YNNKEL (reference sequence). The CDR3: CASSQDGLARYNEQFF. The CDR3 bases are TGTGCCAGCAGCCAAGATGGACTAGCGAGGTACAATGAGCAGTTCTTC.

This clone has a single count. The chain carries TRBV7-6 and TRBJ2-7, with 8 bases lining up with TRBD2. V lost 4 bases to trimming and J lost 5 bases; unmatched junction nucleotides: 7. Germline V gene sequence: CDR1 SGHVS, CDR2 FNYEAQ. The CDR3 has 14 amino acids. The CDR3 bases are TGTGCCAGCAGCTCGGGACTAGATGGTGACGAGCAGTACTTC. It yields the protein CASSSGLDGDEQYF.

V gene TRBV5-8 combines with J gene TRBJ1-6; D unclear. V was shortened by 0 bases and J by 5 bases, with 6 bases between the two germline ends. This CDR3 has 14 amino acids. Germline assignment: CDR1 SGHTS and CDR2 YDEGEE. The CDR3, as DNA: TGTGCCAGCAGCTTGGACAGAAATAATTCACCCCTCCACTTT. Residues: CASSLDRNNSPLHF.

Only one count was recorded for this clone. V gene TRBV4-1 combines with J gene TRBJ1-1, with D unresolved. The CDR3 is 13 residues long. Germline V CDR1 and CDR2: MGHRA, YSYEKL. Between the trimmed V and J ends, which lost 1 base and 4 bases, there was a span of 7 bases. The CDR3 nucleotides are TGCGCCAGCAGCCAAGCCCTTTCCACTGAAGCTTTCTTT. This encodes CASSQALSTEAFF.

In its sample, this clone was seen a few times. The chain couples TRBV28 to TRBJ1-5; D unclear. Germline V gene data show CDR1 as MDHEN and CDR2 as SYDVKM. This CDR3 has 12 residues. The V end lost 11 bases, the J end lost 0 bases, and 8 bases lay between the germline ends. The CDR3 bases are TGTGCCCACAGAGATAGCAATCAGCCCCAGCATTTT. It specifies CAHRDSNQPQHF.

This clone was observed a few times. The rearrangement joins TRBV19 to TRBJ2-2; 12 bases map to TRBD2. In germline, CDR1 is LNHDA, CDR2 SQIVND (reference sequence). The CDR3 covers 15 residues. The junction had 1 base not matched to a gene; V was cut back by 3 bases and J by 5 bases. The CDR3: CASSILAGGTGELFF. DNA for the CDR3: TGTGCCAGTAGTATCCTAGCGGGAGGGACCGGGGAGCTGTTTTTT.

The genes are TRBV13 and TRBJ1-3; 9 positions agree with TRBD1. Trimming removed 5 bases from V and 1 base from J; junction bases left unmatched: 3. CDR1 is PRHDT and CDR2 is FYEKMQ in the germline V gene (reference sequence). This CDR3 is 15 amino acids long. The CDR3 region has the DNA TGTGCCAGCAGCCCTGGACAGGGGTCTGGAAACACCATATATTTT. Residues: CASSPGQGSGNTIYF.

V gene TRBV4-1 combines with J gene TRBJ1-2; 7 bases fit TRBD1. The CDR3 contains 15 residues. CDR1 MGHRA and CDR2 YSYEKL come from the germline V gene. Losses at the gene ends were 0 bases for V and 8 bases for J; bases not matched to a gene: 9. CDR3 nucleotide sequence: TGCGCCAGCAGCCAAGAGAGGAGGGGGCTTTACGGCTACACCTTC. Its protein product is CASSQERRGLYGYTF.

The rearrangement links TRBV5-4 to TRBJ2-6, with 14 bases matching TRBD2. Germline loops: CDR1 SGHNT, CDR2 YYREEE (reference sequence). V lost 4 bases to trimming and J lost 4 bases; unmatched junction nucleotides: 10. CDR3 length: 19 amino acids. The CDR3 DNA is TGTGCCAGCAGCCCCCCGGGACTAGCGGGAGTGTCCGGGGCCAACGTCCTGACTTTC. It specifies CASSPPGLAGVSGANVLTF. Full variable domain (remainder filled in from reference TRBV5-4 and TRBJ2-6): ETGVTQSPTHLIKTRGQQVTLRCSSQSGHNTVSWYQQALGQGPQFIFQYYREEENGRGNFPPRFSGLQFPNYSSELNVNALELDDSALYLCASSPPGLAGVSGANVLTFGAGSRLTVL.

The V gene is TRBV10-1, the J gene TRBJ1-4, with D possibly TRBD1 on 6 matching bases. In germline, CDR1 is WNHNN, CDR2 SYGVQD (reference sequence). V was shortened by 4 bases and J by 6 bases, with 12 bases between the two germline ends. The CDR3 loop spans 14 amino acids. CDR3 nucleotides: TGCGCCAGCAGTGTTGGGGGCCCAGATGAAAAACTGTTTTTT. Translated: CASSVGGPDEKLFF.

CDR3 DNA sequence: TGTGCCAGCAGCTTGTCAGCGGGACTGAACACTGAAGCTTTCTTT. It is translated as CASSLSAGLNTEAFF. V and J are TRBV5-4 and TRBJ1-1, with D maybe TRBD1 (5 bases). Looked up from germline, CDR1 is SGHNT and CDR2 is YYREEE (reference sequence). V was clipped by 1 base and J by 0 bases, with 10 bases between them. The CDR3 totals 15 residues. The full variable domain, completed using reference TRBV5-4 and TRBJ1-1, is ETGVTQSPTHLIKTRGQQVTLRCSSQSGHNTVSWYQQALGQGPQFIFQYYREEENGRGNFPPRFSGLQFPNYSSELNVNALELDDSALYLCASSLSAGLNTEAFFGQGTRLTVV.

The V gene is TRBV29-1, the J gene TRBJ1-2; TRBD1 matches 7 bases. The CDR3 has 15 residues. In germline, CDR1 is SQVTM, CDR2 ANQGSEA. V lost 4 bases, J lost 5 bases, and 13 bases stayed unmatched. This chain's CDR3 is CSVVLTGVLSYGYTF. As DNA, the CDR3 is TGCAGCGTTGTCCTCACAGGGGTCTTGTCTTATGGCTACACCTTC.

The J gene is TRBJ2-2, the V gene TRBV5-6, with a possible D match to TRBD1 (6 bases). The CDR3 has 18 amino acids. With 4 bases removed from V and 0 bases from J, the gap between germline ends came to 19 bases. In germline, CDR1 is SGHDT, CDR2 YYEEEE. In DNA, the CDR3 is TGTGCCAGCAGCCCCTATCGTACGGGACAACCGAACACCGGGGAGCTGTTTTTT. Translated, it gives CASSPYRTGQPNTGELFF.

This sequence joins TRBV6-5 and TRBJ2-2, with a tentative D call TRBD1 (5 bases). This CDR3 contains 15 residues. Germline V CDR1 and CDR2: MNHEY, SVGAGI. V lost 11 bases to trimming and J lost 3 bases, with 19 bases between them. CDR3 protein: CAHWAPDIHTGELFF. Here the CDR3 DNA reads TGTGCCCACTGGGCCCCGGACATACACACCGGGGAGCTGTTTTTT.

This clone appeared once. J is TRBJ1-6 and V is TRBV7-3, with a weak D call TRBD1 (5 bases). The CDR3 covers 15 residues. With 5 bases removed from V and 4 bases from J, the gap between germline ends came to 12 bases. Germline CDR1 reads SGHTA; CDR2 reads FQGTGA. CDR3 bases: TGTGCCAGCAGCGCCTCGACAGCGTATAATTCACCCCTCCACTTT. Residues: CASSASTAYNSPLHF.

The V gene is TRBV28, the J gene TRBJ1-4, with D possibly matching TRBD1 (5 bases). V lost 8 bases and J 0 bases, leaving 13 bases between the germline ends. Germline V CDR1 and CDR2: MDHEN, SYDVKM. The CDR3 has 15 residues. The CDR3 DNA reads TGTGCCAGCGGGTGGGGGGTGGCAACTAATGAAAAACTGTTTTTT. Residues: CASGWGVATNEKLFF.

V usage is TRBV29-1 and J usage is TRBJ2-3, with TRBD1 matching over 8 bases. This CDR3 spans 14 amino acids. J gave up 2 bases and V 7 bases, and 8 bases lay outside the gene matches. Germline V gives CDR1 SQVTM, CDR2 ANQGSEA. The DNA for the CDR3 is TGCAGCGCGCCCGGGACAGGAGCCACAGATACGCAGTATTTT. Translated, it gives CSAPGTGATDTQYF.

The rearrangement joins TRBV5-5 to TRBJ2-1; 12 nucleotides agree with TRBD2. The junction had 5 bases not matched to a gene; V was cut back by 0 bases and J by 7 bases. Looked up from germline, CDR1 is SGHKS and CDR2 is YYEKEE (reference sequence). The CDR3 length is 16 residues. This chain's CDR3 is CASSLGLAGGQNEQFF. In nucleotides, the CDR3 is TGTGCCAGCAGCTTGGGTCTAGCGGGAGGGCAGAATGAGCAGTTCTTC.

In this sample, this clone turned up once. In nucleotides, the CDR3 is TGTGCCAGCAGCTATTGGACAGGGAGCGAGACCCAGTACTTC. It encodes CASSYWTGSETQYF. The rearrangement uses TRBV5-5 and TRBJ2-5, with 8 positions matching TRBD1. Germline loops: CDR1 SGHKS, CDR2 YYEKEE (reference sequence). The V segment lost 3 bases and the J segment 5 bases; nucleotides outside the gene matches: 6. The CDR3 is 14 amino acids. Complete variable domain (other parts from reference TRBV5-5 and TRBJ2-5): DAGVTQSPTHLIKTRGQQVTLRCSPISGHKSVSWYQQVLGQGPQFIFQYYEKEERGRGNFPDRFSARQFPNYSSELNVNALLLGDSALYLCASSYWTGSETQYFGPGTRLLVL.

In DNA, the CDR3 is TGTGCCAGCAGCTTAAATTCTCGGGGTCTCCCCCCCCACAACTATGGCTACACCTTC. It yields the protein CASSLNSRGLPPHNYGYTF. The genes are TRBV7-9 and TRBJ1-2, with D unresolved. The length of the CDR3 is 19 residues. Trimming took 2 bases from V and 2 from J, leaving 24 bases between them. Germline V gene data show CDR1 as SEHNR and CDR2 as FQNEAQ (reference sequence).

This chain connects TRBV2 to TRBJ2-6; 7 bases are a match to TRBD1. Germline CDR1 SNHLY, CDR2 FYNNEI. After removal of 7 bases from V and 1 base from J, the junction contained 4 bases not matched to a gene. This CDR3 contains 15 residues. The CDR3 sequence is CASTQGQSGANVLTF. CDR3 coding DNA: TGTGCCAGCACCCAGGGACAGTCTGGGGCCAACGTCCTGACTTTC. The variable domain in full, completed from reference TRBV2 and TRBJ2-6, reads EPEVTQTPSHQVTQMGQEVILRCVPISNHLYFYWYRQILGQKVEFLVSFYNNEISEKSEIFDDQFSVERPDGSNFTLKIRSTKLEDSAMYFCASTQGQSGANVLTFGAGSRLTVL.

There are a few counts of this clone. The V call is TRBV27, the J call TRBJ1-1, with 8 bases fitting TRBD1. Germline CDR1 reads MNHEY; CDR2 reads SMNVEV (reference sequence). The CDR3 runs 11 residues. The V and J ends lost 6 bases and 11 bases, in that order; junction bases with no gene match: 5. The CDR3 sequence is CASSQGAGAFF. The CDR3 DNA is TGTGCCAGCAGCCAGGGGGCTGGGGCTTTCTTT.

This rearrangement joins TRBV21-1 to TRBJ2-2; the DNA was not used to check the table's D call, TRBD1. TRBV21-1 is tagged as a pseudogene. The CDR3 is 18 amino acids. The CDR3 spells CASSKRTGQGMNTGELFF. In DNA, the CDR3 is TGTGCCAGCAGCAAACGAACGGGACAGGGTATGAACACCGGGGAGCTGTTTTTT.